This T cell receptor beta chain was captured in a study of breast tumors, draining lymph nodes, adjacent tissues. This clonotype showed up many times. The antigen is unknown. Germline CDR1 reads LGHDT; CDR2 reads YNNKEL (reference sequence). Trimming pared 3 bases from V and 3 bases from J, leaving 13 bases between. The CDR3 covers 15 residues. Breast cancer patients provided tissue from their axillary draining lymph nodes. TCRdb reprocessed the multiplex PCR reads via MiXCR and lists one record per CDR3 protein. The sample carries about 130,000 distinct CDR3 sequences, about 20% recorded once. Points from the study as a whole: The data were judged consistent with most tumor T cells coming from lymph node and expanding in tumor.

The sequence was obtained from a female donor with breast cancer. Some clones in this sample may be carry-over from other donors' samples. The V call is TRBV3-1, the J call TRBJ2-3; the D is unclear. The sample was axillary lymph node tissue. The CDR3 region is CASSHPPDGTDTQYF. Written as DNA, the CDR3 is TGTGCCAGCAGCCATCCCCCGGACGGGACAGATACGCAGTATTTT.